The T cell receptor beta chain under discussion was sequenced for a study of post-analysis software for immune sequencing data. Study at large: In terms of disease course, relapsing-remitting, secondary progressive and progressive-relapsing multiple sclerosis were included.

The study, taken as a whole, reports: In patients, TRBV5-6, TRBV5-1 and TRBV20-1 belonged to five or six TRBV segments found more frequently than in controls. Strong co-clustering by F measure linked samples that shared a preparation batch. Controls significantly exceeded multiple sclerosis patients in normalized Chao1 diversity.

This clonotype appeared once. Antigen specificity is unknown. The TCR beta cDNA libraries carried unique molecular identifiers. Input of roughly 0.9 to 11 million T cells yielded around 460,000 cDNA molecules. TCRdb re-called the PCR reads with MiXCR, one entry per CDR3 protein. This sample has some 700,000 distinct CDR3 sequences, with approximately 59% found just once. Germline V lookup: CDR1 DFQATT, CDR2 SNEGSKA (reference sequence). This CDR3 spans 12 amino acids. Trimming pared 5 bases from V and 2 bases from J, leaving 9 bases between. Sequencing input: blood. The chain recombines TRBV20-1 with TRBJ1-1; D remains ambiguous. The receptor's source is a girl aged 2 to 9 with multiple sclerosis. The CDR3 coding sequence is TGCAGTGCTCCTCGGACCAACACTGAAGCTTTCTTT. This translates into CSAPRTNTEAFF.